This TCR beta chain is drawn from a study of blood T cell repertoires in COVID-19. Overall study: The origin of the acute and convalescent COVID-19 samples was the United States, Italy and Spain.

Data came from immunoSEQ multiplex PCR; TCRdb stores just in-frame clones and leaves some out. The data contain about 150,000 clones, under 90% of them singletons. The specimen was peripheral blood. This TCR came from a woman older than 75 with acute or convalescent COVID-19.

CDR3 in amino acids: CASSLRGTGANVLTF. The CDR3, as DNA: TGTGCCAGCAGTCTGCGAGGGACTGGGGCCAACGTCCTGACTTTC. The chain combines TRBV6-5 with TRBJ2-6; TRBD2 is a possible D gene (5 bases). Trimming removed 5 bases from V and 2 bases from J, with 10 bases in between. The V gene's germline CDR1 is MNHEY and CDR2 SVGAGI. The CDR3 totals 15 residues.